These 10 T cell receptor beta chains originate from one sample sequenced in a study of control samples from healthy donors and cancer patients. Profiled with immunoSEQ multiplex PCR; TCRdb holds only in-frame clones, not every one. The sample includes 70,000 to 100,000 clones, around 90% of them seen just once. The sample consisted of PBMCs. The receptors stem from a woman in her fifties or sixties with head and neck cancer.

CDR3 DNA: TGTGCCAGCAGCGAACAGGGCGGCGGTTACAATGAGCAGTTCTTC. Protein: CASSEQGGGYNEQFF. The chain employs TRBV7-2 and TRBJ2-1, with a tentative D call TRBD1 (6 bases). The CDR3 totals 15 residues. V was cut by 5 bases and J by 4 bases, with 15 bases left in between. Germline CDR1 is SGHTA and CDR2 is FQGNSA.

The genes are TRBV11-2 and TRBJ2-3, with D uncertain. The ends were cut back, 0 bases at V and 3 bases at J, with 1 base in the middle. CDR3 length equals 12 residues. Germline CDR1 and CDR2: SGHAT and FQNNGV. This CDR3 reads CASSLETDTQYF. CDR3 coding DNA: TGTGCCAGCAGCTTAGAGACAGATACGCAGTATTTT. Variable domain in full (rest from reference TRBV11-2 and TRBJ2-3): EAGVAQSPRYKIIEKRQSVAFWCNPISGHATLYWYQQILGQGPKLLIQFQNNGVVDDSQLPKDRFSAERLKGVDSTLKIQPAKLEDSAVYLCASSLETDTQYFGPGTRLTVL.

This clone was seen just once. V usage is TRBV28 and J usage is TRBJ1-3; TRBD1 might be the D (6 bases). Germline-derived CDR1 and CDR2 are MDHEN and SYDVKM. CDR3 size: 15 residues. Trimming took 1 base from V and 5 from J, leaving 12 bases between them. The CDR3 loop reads CASSLSGGNRNTIYF. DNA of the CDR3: TGTGCCAGCAGTTTATCTGGGGGCAATAGAAACACCATATATTTT.

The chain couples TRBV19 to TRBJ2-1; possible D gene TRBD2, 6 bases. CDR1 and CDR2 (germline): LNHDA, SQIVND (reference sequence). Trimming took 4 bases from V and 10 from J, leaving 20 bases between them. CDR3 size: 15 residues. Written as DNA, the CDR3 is TGTGCCAGTAGTAGCCGTCTCATGGCGGGATACGAGCAGTTCTTC. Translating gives CASSSRLMAGYEQFF.

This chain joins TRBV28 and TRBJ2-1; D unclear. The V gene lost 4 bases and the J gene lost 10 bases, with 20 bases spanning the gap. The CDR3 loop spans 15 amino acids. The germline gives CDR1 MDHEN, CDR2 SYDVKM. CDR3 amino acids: CASSSGPSSSIEQFF. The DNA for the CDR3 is TGTGCCAGCAGTTCCGGGCCATCCTCAAGTATAGAGCAGTTCTTC.

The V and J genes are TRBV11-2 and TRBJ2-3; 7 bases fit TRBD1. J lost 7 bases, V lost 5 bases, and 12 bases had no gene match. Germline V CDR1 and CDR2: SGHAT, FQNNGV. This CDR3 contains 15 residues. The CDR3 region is CASSPGTAGMNTQYF. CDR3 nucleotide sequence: TGTGCCAGCAGCCCAGGGACAGCAGGAATGAATACGCAGTATTTT.

The CDR3 DNA reads as TGTGCCAGCAGCCGAGTAGCGGGAGGCCTTTCCTACGAGCAGTACTTC. Amino acids: CASSRVAGGLSYEQYF. The V and J genes are TRBV7-8 and TRBJ2-7; 10 positions agree with TRBD2. Germline loops: CDR1 SGHVS, CDR2 FQNEAQ. After removal of 5 bases from V and 1 base from J, the junction contained 8 bases not matched to a gene. The CDR3 is 16 amino acids. The variable domain in full, with the rest retrieved from reference TRBV7-8 and TRBJ2-7, is GAGVSQSPRYKVAKRGQDVALRCDPISGHVSLFWYQQALGQGPEFLTYFQNEAQLDKSGLPSDRFFAERPEGSVSTLKIQRTQQEDSAVYLCASSRVAGGLSYEQYFGPGTRLTVT.

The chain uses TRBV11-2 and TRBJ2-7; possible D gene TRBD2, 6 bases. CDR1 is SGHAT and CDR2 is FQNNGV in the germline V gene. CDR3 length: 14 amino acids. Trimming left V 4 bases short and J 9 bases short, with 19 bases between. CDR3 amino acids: CASSSKEGWGGQYF. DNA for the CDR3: TGTGCCAGCAGCTCGAAGGAGGGGTGGGGCGGGCAGTACTTC. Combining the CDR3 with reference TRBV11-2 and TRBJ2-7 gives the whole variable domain EAGVAQSPRYKIIEKRQSVAFWCNPISGHATLYWYQQILGQGPKLLIQFQNNGVVDDSQLPKDRFSAERLKGVDSTLKIQPAKLEDSAVYLCASSSKEGWGGQYFGPGTRLTVT.

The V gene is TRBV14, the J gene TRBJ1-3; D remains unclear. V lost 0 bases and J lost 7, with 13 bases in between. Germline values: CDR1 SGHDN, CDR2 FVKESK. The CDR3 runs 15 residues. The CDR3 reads CASSQDWPVQNTIYF. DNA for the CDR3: TGTGCCAGCAGCCAAGATTGGCCGGTCCAGAACACCATATATTTT.

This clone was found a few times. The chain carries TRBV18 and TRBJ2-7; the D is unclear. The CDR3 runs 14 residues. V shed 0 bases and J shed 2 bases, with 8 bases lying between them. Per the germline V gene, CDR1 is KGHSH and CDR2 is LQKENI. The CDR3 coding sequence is TGTGCCAGCTCACCACCGTACGGCGCCTACGAGCAGTACTTC. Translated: CASSPPYGAYEQYF.